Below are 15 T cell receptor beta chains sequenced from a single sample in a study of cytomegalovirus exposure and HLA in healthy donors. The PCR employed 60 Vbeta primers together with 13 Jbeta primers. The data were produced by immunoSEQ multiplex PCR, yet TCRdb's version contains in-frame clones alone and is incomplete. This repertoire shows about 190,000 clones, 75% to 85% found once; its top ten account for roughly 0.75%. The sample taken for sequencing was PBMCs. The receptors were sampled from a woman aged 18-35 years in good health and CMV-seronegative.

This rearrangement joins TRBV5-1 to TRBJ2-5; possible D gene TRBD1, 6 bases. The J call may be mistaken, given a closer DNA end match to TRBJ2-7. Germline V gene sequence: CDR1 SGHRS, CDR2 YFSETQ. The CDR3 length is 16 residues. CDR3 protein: CASSLVTGPYSYEQYF. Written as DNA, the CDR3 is TGCGCCAGCAGCTTGGTTACAGGGCCGTACTCCTACGAGCAGTACTTC.

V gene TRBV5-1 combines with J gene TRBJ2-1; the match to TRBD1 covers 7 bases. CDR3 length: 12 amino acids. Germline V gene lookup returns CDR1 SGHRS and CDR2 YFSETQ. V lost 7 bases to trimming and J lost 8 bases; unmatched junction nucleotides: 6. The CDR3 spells CASGTGVDEQFF. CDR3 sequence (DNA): TGCGCCAGCGGTACAGGGGTCGATGAGCAGTTCTTC.

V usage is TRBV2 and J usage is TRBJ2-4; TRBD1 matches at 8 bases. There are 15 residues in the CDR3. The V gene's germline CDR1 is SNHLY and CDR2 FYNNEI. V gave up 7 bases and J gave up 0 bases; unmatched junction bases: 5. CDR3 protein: CASTGQGPAKNIQYF. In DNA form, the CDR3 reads TGTGCCAGCACCGGACAGGGTCCAGCCAAAAACATTCAGTACTTC.

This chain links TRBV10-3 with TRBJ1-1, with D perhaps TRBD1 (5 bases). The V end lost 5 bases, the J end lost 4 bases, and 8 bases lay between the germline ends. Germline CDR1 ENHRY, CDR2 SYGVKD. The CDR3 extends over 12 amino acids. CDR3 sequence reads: CAISQGFTEAFF. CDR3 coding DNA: TGTGCCATCAGTCAGGGTTTCACTGAAGCTTTCTTT.

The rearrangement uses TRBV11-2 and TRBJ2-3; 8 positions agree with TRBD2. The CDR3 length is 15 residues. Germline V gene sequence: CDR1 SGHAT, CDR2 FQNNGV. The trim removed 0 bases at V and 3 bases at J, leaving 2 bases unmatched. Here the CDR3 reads CASSLDGGETDTQYF. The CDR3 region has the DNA TGTGCCAGCAGCTTAGACGGGGGGGAGACAGATACGCAGTATTTT.

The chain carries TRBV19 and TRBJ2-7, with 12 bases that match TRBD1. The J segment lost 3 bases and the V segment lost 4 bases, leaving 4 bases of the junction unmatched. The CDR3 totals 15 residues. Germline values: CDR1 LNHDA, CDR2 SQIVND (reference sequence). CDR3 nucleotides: TGTGCCAGTAGTAGAGGGACAGGGGGCTACTACGAGCAGTACTTC. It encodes CASSRGTGGYYEQYF.

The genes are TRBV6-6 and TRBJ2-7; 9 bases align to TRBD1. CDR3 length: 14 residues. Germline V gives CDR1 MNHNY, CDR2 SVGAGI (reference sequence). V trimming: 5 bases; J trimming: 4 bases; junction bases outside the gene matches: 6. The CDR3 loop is CASSPGQGKYEQYF. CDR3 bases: TGTGCCAGCAGTCCGGGACAGGGAAAGTACGAGCAGTACTTC.

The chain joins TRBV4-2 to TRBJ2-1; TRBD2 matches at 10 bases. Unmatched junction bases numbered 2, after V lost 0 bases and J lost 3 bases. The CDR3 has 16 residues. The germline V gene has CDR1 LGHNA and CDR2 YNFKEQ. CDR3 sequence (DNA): TGTGCCAGCAGCCAAGAGGTAGCGGGAGGCTACAATGAGCAGTTCTTC. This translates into CASSQEVAGGYNEQFF.

The CDR3 loop reads CASKDFLGGFGFF. CDR3 bases: TGTGCCAGCAAAGATTTCTTGGGGGGGTTTGGGTTTTTT. V is TRBV28 and J is TRBJ1-4, with a possible D match to TRBD1 (5 bases). The CDR3 is 13 residues long. The V end lost 7 bases, the J end lost 16 bases, and 22 bases lay between the germline ends. Looked up from germline, CDR1 is MDHEN and CDR2 is SYDVKM.

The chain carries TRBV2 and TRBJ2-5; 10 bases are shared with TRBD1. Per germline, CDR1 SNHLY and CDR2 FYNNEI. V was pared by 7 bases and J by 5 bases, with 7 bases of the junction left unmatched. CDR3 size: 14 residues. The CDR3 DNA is TGTGCCAGCACCCAGACAGGGGGCTTTGAGACCCAGTACTTC. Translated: CASTQTGGFETQYF.

The CDR3: CASSDFGTGVADTQYF. The CDR3 DNA reads TGTGCCAGCAGTGATTTCGGGACAGGGGTGGCAGATACGCAGTATTTT. The rearrangement links TRBV6-1 to TRBJ2-3; 10 bases are shared with TRBD1. This CDR3 is built from 16 residues. Germline CDR1 reads MNHNS; CDR2 reads SASEGT. The ends lost 3 bases at V and 4 bases at J; junction bases unmatched: 7.

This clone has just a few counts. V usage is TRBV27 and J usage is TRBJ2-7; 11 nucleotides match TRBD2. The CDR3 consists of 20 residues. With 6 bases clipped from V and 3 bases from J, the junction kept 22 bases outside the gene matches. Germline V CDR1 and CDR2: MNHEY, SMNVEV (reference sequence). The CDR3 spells CASSRLGASGRSYLVYEQYF. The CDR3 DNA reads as TGTGCCAGCAGCCGCTTGGGGGCTAGCGGGAGGTCGTATCTGGTCTACGAGCAGTACTTC.

The CDR3 region has the DNA TGTGCCAGCTCACGCGACAGGAAGGCTACCGGGGAGCTGTTTTTT. It specifies CASSRDRKATGELFF. The chain carries TRBV18 and TRBJ2-2, with a possible D match to TRBD1 (6 bases). Germline CDR1 reads KGHSH; CDR2 reads LQKENI. V dropped 4 bases and J dropped 5 bases, with 14 bases sitting between them. CDR3 length: 15 residues.

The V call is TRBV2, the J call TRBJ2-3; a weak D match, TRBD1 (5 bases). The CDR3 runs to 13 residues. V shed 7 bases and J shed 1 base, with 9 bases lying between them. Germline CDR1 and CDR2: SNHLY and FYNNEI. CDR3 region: CASTKQGTDTQYF. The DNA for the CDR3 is TGTGCCAGCACTAAACAGGGCACAGATACGCAGTATTTT.

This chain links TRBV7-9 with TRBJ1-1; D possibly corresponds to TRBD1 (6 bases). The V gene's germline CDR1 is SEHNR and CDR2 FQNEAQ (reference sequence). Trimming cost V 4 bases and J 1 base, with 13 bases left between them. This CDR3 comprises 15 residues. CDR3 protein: CASSSPGTPNTEAFF. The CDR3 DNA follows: TGTGCCAGCAGCTCCCCCGGGACACCGAACACTGAAGCTTTCTTT.